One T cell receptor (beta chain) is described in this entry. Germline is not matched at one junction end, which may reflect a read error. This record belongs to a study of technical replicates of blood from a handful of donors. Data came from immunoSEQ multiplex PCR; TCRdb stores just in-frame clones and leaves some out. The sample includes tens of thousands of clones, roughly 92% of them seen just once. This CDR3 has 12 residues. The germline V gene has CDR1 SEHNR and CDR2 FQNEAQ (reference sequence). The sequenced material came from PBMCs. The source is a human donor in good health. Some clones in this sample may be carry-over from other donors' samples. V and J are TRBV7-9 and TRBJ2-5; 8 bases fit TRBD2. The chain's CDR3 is CASSRDSGRGHF. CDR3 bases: TGTGCCAGCAGCCGAGACAGCGGGAGAGGCCACTTC.